This T cell receptor beta chain was captured by sequencing in a study of CD8 T cells in ankylosing spondylitis. Study-wide points: Reported data indicate significant enrichment of disease-linked clones within matched ankylosing spondylitis synovial fluid. Apparently characteristic of ankylosing spondylitis blood was a TCR beta motif (under ten highly homologous variants). As for the disease-linked clones, they showed a CD8+ phenotype and occurred at relatively low frequencies in peripheral blood.

In making TCR beta libraries, quantitative 5'-RACE with molecular barcodes was used. TCRdb passed the 5' RACE reads through MiXCR, listing each CDR3 protein once. The sample has about 130,000 distinct CDR3 sequences, around 7% seen once. V lost 8 bases, J lost 2 bases, and 15 bases lay in between. Germline V gives CDR1 MDHEN, CDR2 SYDVKM. The CDR3 extends over 15 amino acids. This clonotype was recorded many times. Its target is not known. This TCR derives from a male donor with ankylosing spondylitis or in good health (not recorded which). V is TRBV28 and J is TRBJ2-2; a possible D gene is TRBD2 (5 bases). The sample consisted of blood, either unsorted or a sorted T cell fraction (not recorded which). CDR3 sequence: CASLGRRGNTGELFF. The CDR3 coding sequence is TGTGCCAGCCTGGGCCGCCGGGGAAACACCGGGGAGCTGTTTTTT.